The 6 T cell receptor beta chains given below trace back to one sample, sequenced in a study of T cell repertoires in cytomegalovirus infection. TCRdb called the reads again in MiXCR, with one record for every CDR3 protein. Of around 710,000 distinct CDR3 sequences in the sample, about 29% were seen once. Their recognized antigens are unknown. The material sequenced was cultured CD8+ T cells from PBMCs, taken from culture after CMV antigen stimulation. The receptors come from a human donor in good health (CMV status not recorded). Some clones in this sample may be carry-over from other donors' samples.

The table lists this clonotype with a few counts. V usage is TRBV10-2 and J usage is TRBJ1-2; D may be TRBD1 (6 bases). The CDR3 length is 13 residues. Germline CDR1 WSHSY, CDR2 SAAADI. The V and J ends lost 10 bases and 5 bases respectively, with 17 bases between them. The CDR3 DNA sequence: TGCGCCATCGGAGACAGGCCAGGGTATGGCTACACCTTC. Protein sequence: CAIGDRPGYGYTF.

The chain is built from TRBV6-2 or TRBV6-3 and TRBJ2-7; 7 nucleotides match TRBD1. Germline V gene lookup returns CDR1 MNHEY and CDR2 SVGEGT. The CDR3 extends over 14 amino acids. Trimming took 6 bases from V and 4 from J; bases not matched to a gene: 9. The CDR3 sequence is CASRRPGQSYEQYV. The CDR3 DNA is TGTGCCAGCAGACGACCGGGACAGAGTTACGAGCAGTACGTC.

This clonotype was observed a few times. The chain combines TRBV12-3 or TRBV12-4 with TRBJ2-7; 9 nucleotides align to TRBD1. This CDR3 contains 15 residues. Losses at the gene ends were 0 bases for V and 3 bases for J; bases not matched to a gene: 3. CDR3 in DNA: TGTGCCAGCAGTTTAGCGGGACAGGGTTACTACGAGCAGTACTTC. The encoded protein is CASSLAGQGYYEQYF.

The table lists this clonotype with a count of one. The J gene is TRBJ1-1, the V gene TRBV27; D uncertain. Germline V gene lookup returns CDR1 MNHEY and CDR2 SMNVEV (reference sequence). The CDR3 is 14 amino acids. The V end was cut by 2 bases, the J end by 5 bases, with 12 bases between. CDR3 region: CASSLLERSTEAFF. The DNA of the CDR3 is TGTGCCAGCAGTTTACTTGAGAGGAGTACTGAAGCTTTCTTT.

This clonotype was observed a single time. The chain combines TRBV10-3 with TRBJ2-2, with 12 nucleotides matching TRBD2. The CDR3 totals 17 residues. The V gene's germline CDR1 is ENHRY and CDR2 SYGVKD. J gave up 2 bases and V 8 bases, and 9 bases lay outside the gene matches. CDR3 loop: CAILVTSGGLNTGELFF. The DNA of the CDR3 is TGTGCCATCTTGGTTACTAGCGGGGGGCTTAACACCGGGGAGCTGTTTTTT.

This clonotype was detected many times. This CDR3 reads CASSLTGTGDQPQHF. In nucleotides, the CDR3 is TGTGCCAGCAGCTTAACCGGGACAGGGGATCAGCCCCAGCATTTT. The V call is TRBV7-2, the J call TRBJ1-5; 10 nucleotides match TRBD1. CDR1 SGHTA and CDR2 FQGNSA come from the germline V gene. V lost 2 bases to trimming and J lost 5 bases; unmatched junction nucleotides: 3. CDR3 length equals 15 residues.